This T cell receptor beta chain was sequenced for a study of patients and donors after allogeneic stem cell transplantation. TCRdb called the RT-PCR reads again in MiXCR, with one record for every CDR3 protein. The table records roughly 940,000 distinct CDR3 sequences, roughly 18% of them present only once. This clonotype has just a few counts. V shed 7 bases, J shed 3 bases, and the junction held 7 bases outside the gene matches. Germline CDR1 DFQATT, CDR2 SNEGSKA (reference sequence). The CDR3 covers 15 residues. The V gene is TRBV20-1, the J gene TRBJ2-1; 12 bases are a match to TRBD2. Sequences were obtained from blood, either unsorted or a sorted T cell fraction (not recorded which). This receptor was identified in a human donor who was either an allogeneic HSCT recipient or a stem cell or donor lymphocyte infusion donor (not recorded which). It is not recorded whose cells these are; they may come from a transplant donor. Here the CDR3 reads CSVLGLAGFYNEQFF. CDR3 DNA: TGCAGTGTACTCGGACTAGCGGGATTCTACAATGAGCAGTTCTTC.